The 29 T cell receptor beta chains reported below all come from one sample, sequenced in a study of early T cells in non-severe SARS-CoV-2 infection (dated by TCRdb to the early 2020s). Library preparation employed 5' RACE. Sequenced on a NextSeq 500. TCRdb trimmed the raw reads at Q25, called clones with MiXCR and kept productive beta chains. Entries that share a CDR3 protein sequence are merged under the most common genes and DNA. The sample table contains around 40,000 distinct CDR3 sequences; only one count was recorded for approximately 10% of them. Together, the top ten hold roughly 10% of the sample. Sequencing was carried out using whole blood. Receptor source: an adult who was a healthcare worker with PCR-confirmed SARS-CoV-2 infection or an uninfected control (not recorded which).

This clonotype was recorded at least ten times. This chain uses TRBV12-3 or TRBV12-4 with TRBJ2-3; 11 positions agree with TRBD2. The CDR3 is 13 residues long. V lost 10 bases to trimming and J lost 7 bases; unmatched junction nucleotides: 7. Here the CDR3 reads CAIGTSGLNTQYF. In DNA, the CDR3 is TGTGCCATAGGGACTAGCGGATTGAATACGCAGTATTTT.

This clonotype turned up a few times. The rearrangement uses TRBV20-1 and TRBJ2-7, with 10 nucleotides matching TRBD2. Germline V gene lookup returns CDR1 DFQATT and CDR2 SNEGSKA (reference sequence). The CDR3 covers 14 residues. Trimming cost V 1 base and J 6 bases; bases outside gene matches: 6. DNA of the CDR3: TGCAGTGCTAGAGGACCAGCGGGGGGGCTCGAGCAGTACTTC. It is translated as CSARGPAGGLEQYF.

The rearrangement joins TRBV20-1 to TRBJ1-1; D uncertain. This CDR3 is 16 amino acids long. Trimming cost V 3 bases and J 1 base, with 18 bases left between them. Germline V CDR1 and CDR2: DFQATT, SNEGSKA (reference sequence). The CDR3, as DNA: TGCAGTGCTAGTAAAAGGCCTCTAGGTCCGAACACTGAAGCTTTCTTT. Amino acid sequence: CSASKRPLGPNTEAFF.

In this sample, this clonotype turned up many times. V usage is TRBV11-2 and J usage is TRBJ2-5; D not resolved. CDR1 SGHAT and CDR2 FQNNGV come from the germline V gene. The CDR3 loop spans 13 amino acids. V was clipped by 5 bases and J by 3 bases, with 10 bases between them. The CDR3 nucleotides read TGTGCCAGCAGCGCTGGAGAAAAAGAGACCCAGTACTTC. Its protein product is CASSAGEKETQYF.

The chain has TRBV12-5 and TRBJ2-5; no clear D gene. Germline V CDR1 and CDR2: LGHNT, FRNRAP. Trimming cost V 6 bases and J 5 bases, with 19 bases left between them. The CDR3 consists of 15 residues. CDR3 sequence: CASGPPNPVGETQYF. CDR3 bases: TGTGCTAGTGGCCCCCCGAACCCCGTGGGGGAGACCCAGTACTTC.

CDR3 in DNA: TGTGCCAGCAGCCTTAGGGGGGGACAGCACTCTGGAAACACCATATATTTT. It yields the protein CASSLRGGQHSGNTIYF. The chain couples TRBV12-3 or TRBV12-4 to TRBJ1-3, with 7 bases aligning to TRBD1. CDR3 length equals 17 residues. Trimming at V came to 6 bases and at J to 0 bases, leaving 11 bases not matched to a gene.

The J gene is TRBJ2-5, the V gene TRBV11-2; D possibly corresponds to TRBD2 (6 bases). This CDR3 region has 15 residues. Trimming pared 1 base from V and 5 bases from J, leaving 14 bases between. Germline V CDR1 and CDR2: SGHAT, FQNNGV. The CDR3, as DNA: TGTGCCAGCAGCTTAGGACCCATCGGAGGGGAGACCCAGTACTTC. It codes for CASSLGPIGGETQYF.

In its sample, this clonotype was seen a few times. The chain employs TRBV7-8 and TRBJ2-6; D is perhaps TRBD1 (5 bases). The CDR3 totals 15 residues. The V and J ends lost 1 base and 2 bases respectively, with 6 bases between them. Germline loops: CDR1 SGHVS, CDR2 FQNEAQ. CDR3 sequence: CASSLVQAGANVLTF. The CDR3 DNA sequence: TGTGCCAGCAGCTTAGTACAGGCTGGGGCCAACGTCCTGACTTTC.

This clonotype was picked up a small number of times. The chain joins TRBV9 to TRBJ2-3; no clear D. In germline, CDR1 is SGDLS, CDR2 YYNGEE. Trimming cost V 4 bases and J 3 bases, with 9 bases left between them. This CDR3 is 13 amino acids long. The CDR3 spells CASSPARTDTQYF. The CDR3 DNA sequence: TGTGCCAGCAGCCCCGCTCGGACAGATACGCAGTATTTT.

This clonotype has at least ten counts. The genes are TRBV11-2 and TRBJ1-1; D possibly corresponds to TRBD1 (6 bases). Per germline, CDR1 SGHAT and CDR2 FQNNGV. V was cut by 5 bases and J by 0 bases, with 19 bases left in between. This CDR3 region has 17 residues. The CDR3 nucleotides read TGTGCCAGCAGCCCCCCTCCCCGACAGGACATGAACACTGAAGCTTTCTTT. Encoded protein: CASSPPPRQDMNTEAFF.

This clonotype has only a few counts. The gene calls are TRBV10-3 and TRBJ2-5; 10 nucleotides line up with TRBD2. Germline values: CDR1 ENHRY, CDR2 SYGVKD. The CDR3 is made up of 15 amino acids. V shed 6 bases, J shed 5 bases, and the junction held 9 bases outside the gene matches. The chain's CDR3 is CAISANSGGGETQYF. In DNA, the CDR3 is TGTGCCATCAGCGCCAACAGCGGGGGGGGCGAGACCCAGTACTTC.

The DNA for the CDR3 is TGCAGTGCCCCCACACCCGGCGGGGGGGCGAGCACAGATACGCAGTATTTT. Translated: CSAPTPGGGASTDTQYF. This rearrangement joins TRBV20-1 to TRBJ2-3; 9 bases fit TRBD2. Per germline, CDR1 DFQATT and CDR2 SNEGSKA (reference sequence). The CDR3 has 17 amino acids. With 6 bases clipped from V and 0 bases from J, the junction kept 13 bases outside the gene matches.

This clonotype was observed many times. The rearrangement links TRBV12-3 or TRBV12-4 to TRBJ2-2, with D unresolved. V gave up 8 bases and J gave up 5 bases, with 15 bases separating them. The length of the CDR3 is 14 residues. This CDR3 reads CASLWQPGTGELFF. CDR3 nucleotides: TGTGCCAGCCTATGGCAGCCTGGGACCGGGGAGCTGTTTTTT.

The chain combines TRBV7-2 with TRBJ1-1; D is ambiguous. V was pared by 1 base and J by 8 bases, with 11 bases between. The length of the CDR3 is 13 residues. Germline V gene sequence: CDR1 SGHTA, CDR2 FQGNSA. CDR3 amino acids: CASSLDIRSEAFF. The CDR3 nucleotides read TGTGCCAGCAGCTTAGACATTCGGTCGGAAGCTTTCTTT.

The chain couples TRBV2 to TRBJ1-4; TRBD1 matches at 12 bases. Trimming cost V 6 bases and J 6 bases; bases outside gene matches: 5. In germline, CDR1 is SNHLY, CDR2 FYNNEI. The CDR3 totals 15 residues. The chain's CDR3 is CASRPGTGGDEKLFF. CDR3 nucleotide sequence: TGTGCCAGCAGACCCGGGACAGGGGGCGATGAAAAACTGTTTTTT.

CDR3 region: CASSSTIFATDTQYF. The CDR3 DNA is TGTGCCAGTAGCTCCACCATTTTCGCCACAGATACGCAGTATTTT. V is TRBV19 and J is TRBJ2-3; D not certain. The germline gives CDR1 LNHDA, CDR2 SQIVND (reference sequence). The CDR3 is 15 amino acids. V was pared by 6 bases and J by 2 bases, with 15 bases between.

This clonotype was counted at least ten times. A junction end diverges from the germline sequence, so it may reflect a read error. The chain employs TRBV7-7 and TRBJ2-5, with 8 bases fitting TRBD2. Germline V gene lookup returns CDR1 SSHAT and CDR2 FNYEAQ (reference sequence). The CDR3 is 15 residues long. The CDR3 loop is CASSSLAGGTETQYF. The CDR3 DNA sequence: TGTGCTAGCAGCTCCCTAGCGGGCGGGACAGAGACCCAGTACTTC.

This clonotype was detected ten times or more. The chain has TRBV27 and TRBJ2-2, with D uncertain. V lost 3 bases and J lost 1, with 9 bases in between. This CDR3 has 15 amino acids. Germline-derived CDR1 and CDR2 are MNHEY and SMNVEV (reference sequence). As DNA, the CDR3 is TGTGCCAGCAGTTTTTGGAGTCAGAACACCGGGGAGCTGTTTTTT. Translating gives CASSFWSQNTGELFF.

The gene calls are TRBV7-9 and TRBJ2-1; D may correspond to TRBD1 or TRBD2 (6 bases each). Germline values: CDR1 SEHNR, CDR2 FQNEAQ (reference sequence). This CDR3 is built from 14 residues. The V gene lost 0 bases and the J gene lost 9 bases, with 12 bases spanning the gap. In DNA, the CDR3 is TGTGCCAGCAGCTTAGCACAGGGAGGTGGTGAGCAGTTCTTC. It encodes CASSLAQGGGEQFF.

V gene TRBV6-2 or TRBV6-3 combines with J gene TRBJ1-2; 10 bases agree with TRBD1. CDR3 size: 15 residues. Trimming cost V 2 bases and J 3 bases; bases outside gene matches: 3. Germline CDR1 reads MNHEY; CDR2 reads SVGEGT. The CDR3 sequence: CASSYPDRGYYGYTF. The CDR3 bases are TGTGCCAGCAGTTACCCGGACAGGGGGTACTATGGCTACACCTTC.

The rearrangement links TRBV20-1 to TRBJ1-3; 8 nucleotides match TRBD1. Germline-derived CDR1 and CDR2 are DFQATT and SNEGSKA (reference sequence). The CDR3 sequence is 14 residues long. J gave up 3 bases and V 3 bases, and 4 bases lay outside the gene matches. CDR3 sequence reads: CSASPGGFGNTIYF. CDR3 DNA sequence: TGCAGTGCTAGTCCAGGGGGCTTTGGAAACACCATATATTTT.

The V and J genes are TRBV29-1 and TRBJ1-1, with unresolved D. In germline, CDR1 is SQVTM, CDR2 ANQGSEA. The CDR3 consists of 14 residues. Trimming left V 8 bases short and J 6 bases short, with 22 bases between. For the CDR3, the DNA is TGCAGCTTTACCCACGCCGGGAGGGTCCCTGAAGCTTTCTTT. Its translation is CSFTHAGRVPEAFF.

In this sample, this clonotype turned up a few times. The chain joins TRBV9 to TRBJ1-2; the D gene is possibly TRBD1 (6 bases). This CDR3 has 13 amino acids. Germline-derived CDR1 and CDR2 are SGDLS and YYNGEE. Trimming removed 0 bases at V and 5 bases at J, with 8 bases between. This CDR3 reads CASSVERGYGYTF. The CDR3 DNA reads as TGTGCCAGCAGCGTAGAGAGGGGGTATGGCTACACCTTC. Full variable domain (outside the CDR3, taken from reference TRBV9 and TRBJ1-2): DSGVTQTPKHLITATGQRVTLRCSPRSGDLSVYWYQQSLDQGLQFLIQYYNGEERAKGNILERFSAQQFPDLHSELNLSSLELGDSALYFCASSVERGYGYTFGSGTRLTVV.

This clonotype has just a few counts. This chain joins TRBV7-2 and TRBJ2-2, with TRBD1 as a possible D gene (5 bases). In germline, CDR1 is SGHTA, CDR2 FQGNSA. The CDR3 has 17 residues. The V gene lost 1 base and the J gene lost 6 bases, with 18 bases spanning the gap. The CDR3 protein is CASSLVTFRVVAGELFF. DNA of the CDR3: TGTGCCAGCAGCTTAGTCACGTTCAGGGTTGTGGCCGGGGAGCTGTTTTTT.

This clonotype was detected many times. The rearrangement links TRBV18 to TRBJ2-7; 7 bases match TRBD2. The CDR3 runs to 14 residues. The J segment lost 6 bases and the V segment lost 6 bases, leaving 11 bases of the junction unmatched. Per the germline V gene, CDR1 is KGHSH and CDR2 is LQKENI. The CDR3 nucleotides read TGTGCCAGCTCCCCGGGAGGTTTGCTCCCCGAGCAGTACTTC. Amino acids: CASSPGGLLPEQYF.

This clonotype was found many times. CDR3 protein: CSVGGERGSSYNEQFF. The DNA of the CDR3 is TGCAGTGTAGGGGGGGAAAGAGGGAGCTCCTACAATGAGCAGTTCTTC. This sequence joins TRBV20-1 and TRBJ2-1, with D perhaps TRBD2 (7 bases). Trimming cost V 7 bases and J 0 bases, with 19 bases left between them. The CDR3 consists of 16 residues. Per the germline V gene, CDR1 is DFQATT and CDR2 is SNEGSKA (reference sequence).

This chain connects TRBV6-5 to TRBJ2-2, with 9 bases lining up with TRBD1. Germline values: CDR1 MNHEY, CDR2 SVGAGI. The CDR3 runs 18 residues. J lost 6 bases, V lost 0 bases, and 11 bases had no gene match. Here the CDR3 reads CASSYSNPTGGYAGELFF. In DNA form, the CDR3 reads TGTGCCAGCAGTTACTCGAACCCGACAGGGGGGTATGCCGGGGAGCTGTTTTTT.

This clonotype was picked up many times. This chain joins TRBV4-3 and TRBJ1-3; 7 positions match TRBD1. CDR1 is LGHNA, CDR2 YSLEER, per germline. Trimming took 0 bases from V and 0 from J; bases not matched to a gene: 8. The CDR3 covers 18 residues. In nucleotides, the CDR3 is TGCGCCAGCAGCCAAGACGCAAACAGGGGCGTCTCTGGAAACACCATATATTTT. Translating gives CASSQDANRGVSGNTIYF.

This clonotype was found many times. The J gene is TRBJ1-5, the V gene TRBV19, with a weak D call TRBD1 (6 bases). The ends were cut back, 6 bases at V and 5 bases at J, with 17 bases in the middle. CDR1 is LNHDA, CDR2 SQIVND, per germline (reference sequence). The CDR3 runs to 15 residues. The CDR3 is CASSQDRGVDQPQHF. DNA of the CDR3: TGTGCCAGTAGCCAGGACAGAGGGGTTGATCAGCCCCAGCATTTT.